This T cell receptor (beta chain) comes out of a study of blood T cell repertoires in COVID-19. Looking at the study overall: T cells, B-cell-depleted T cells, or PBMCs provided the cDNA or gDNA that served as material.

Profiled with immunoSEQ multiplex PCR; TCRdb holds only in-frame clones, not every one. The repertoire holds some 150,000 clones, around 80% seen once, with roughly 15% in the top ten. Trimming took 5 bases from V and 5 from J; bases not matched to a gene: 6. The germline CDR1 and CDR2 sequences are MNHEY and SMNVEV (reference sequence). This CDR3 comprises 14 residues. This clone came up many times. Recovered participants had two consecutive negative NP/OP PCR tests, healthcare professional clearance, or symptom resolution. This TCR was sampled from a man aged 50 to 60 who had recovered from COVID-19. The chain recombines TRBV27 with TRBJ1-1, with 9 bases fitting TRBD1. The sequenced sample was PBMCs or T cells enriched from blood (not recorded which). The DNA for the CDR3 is TGTGCCAGCAGTAACGACAGGGGGGATACTGAAGCTTTCTTT. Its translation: CASSNDRGDTEAFF.